This T cell receptor beta chain was observed in a study of PD-1 blockade in classical Hodgkin lymphoma (TCRdb year 2020). Context from the whole study: The study used CyTOF and TCR beta sequencing to define a peripheral blood immune signature of response to PD-1 blockade in classical Hodgkin lymphoma.

This clone appeared once. Its antigen is unknown. No qualities accompany the bases; no much larger clone lies one base away. What this sample's time point label stands for: newly diagnosed, previously untreated cHL patient sample. As a comparison group for the relapsed/refractory trial patients, PBMCs were sequenced from patients with newly diagnosed, previously untreated classical Hodgkin lymphoma. Peripheral blood was collected in 8 mL Vacutainer Cell Preparation Tubes, from which PBMCs were isolated by centrifugation and then cryopreserved. Trimming at the junction amounts to 3 bases on V and 1 base on J, and the germline ends lie 6 bases apart. The CDR3 holds 13 amino acids from the cysteine to the phenylalanine. The sequence is cut down to CDR3 DNA, 39 bases in frame from base 1. CDR1 and CDR2, looked up from the germline V gene, are SNHLY and FYNNEI. Broad study findings and their caveats: Newly diagnosed patients were reported to have lower baseline TCR diversity than healthy donors, and relapsed/refractory patients were reported to have lower baseline TCR diversity still. The study covered only a single clinical trial cohort, and the causes of the repertoire differences, possibly disease activity or prior therapy, were still not defined.

Genomic DNA was isolated using the Qiagen DNeasy kit from unsorted PBMCs as well as from negatively selected CD4+ and CD8+ fractions. TCR beta CDR3 regions were amplified by immunoSEQ multiplex PCR using primers annealing to V and J segments. A synthetic immune receptor repertoire was used to minimize amplification bias, and any residual bias was removed computationally once sequencing was done. The study's processing was this. Custom Python scripts were used to quantify repertoire diversity as the Shannon entropy index. The unsorted, CD4+ and CD8+ repertoires were each analyzed separately, with the exception of combined analyses, where CD4+ and CD8+ sequences were merged in silico. TCRdb limited this immuneACCESS table to in-frame rearrangements with V and J called. A share of clones is missing; checked studies link under half to unresolved V genes, and the rest is unexplained. V and J calls and clone size are given by that table; D and trimming were obtained from the DNA. This sample holds some 31,000 clones; 85% to 95% were observed only once. 2% to 2.5% of the sample is held by the ten biggest clonotypes.

The origin of this receptor is a human donor with classical Hodgkin lymphoma. The chain links TRBV2 with TRBJ1-1; no D gene can be assigned with confidence. Sequenced material: peripheral blood mononuclear cells (PBMCs). In nucleotides, the sequence is TGTGCCAGCAGTGATGCACCGAACACTGAAGCTTTCTTT. It encodes CASSDAPNTEAFF.